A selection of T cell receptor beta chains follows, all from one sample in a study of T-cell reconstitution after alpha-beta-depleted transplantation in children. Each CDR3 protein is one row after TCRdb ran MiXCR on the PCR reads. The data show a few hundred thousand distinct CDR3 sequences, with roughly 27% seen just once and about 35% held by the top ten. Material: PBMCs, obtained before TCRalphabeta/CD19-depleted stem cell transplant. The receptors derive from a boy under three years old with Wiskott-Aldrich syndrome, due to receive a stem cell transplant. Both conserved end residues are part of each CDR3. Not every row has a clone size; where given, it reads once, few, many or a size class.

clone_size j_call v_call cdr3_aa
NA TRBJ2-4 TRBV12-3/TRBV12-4 CASSGPAKNIQYF
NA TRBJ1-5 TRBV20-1 CSAHKPGGGNQPQHF
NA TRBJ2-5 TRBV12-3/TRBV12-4 CASSLVLGHALPETQYF
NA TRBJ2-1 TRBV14 CASSQVTWAQPYEQFF
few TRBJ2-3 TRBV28 CATSGASGRGTDTQYF
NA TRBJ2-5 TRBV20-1 CSASEAGRKETQYF
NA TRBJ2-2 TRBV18 CASSPLMGGAPTGELFF
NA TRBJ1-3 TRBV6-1 CATAVRISGNTIYF
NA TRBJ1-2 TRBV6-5 CASSYSDVNYGYTF
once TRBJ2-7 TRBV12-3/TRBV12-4 CASRKTGTGTYEQYF
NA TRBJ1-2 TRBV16 CASSQLTLADFEYGYTF
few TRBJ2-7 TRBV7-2 CASSLVELAVYEQYF
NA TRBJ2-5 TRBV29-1 CSTSLAETQYF
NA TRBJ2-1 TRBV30 CAWSSGQGEQFF
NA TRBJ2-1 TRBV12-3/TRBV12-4 CASSLKSTAKFF
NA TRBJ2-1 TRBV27 CASRLRALSNEQFF
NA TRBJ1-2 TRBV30 CAWSRDRTYGYTF
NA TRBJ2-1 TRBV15 CATSRDRLQAKGGNEQFF
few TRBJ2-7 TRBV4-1 CASSYQRDSPYEQYF
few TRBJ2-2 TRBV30 CAYTRSSGTTGELFF
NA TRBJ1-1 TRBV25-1 CASTVPGYTEAFF
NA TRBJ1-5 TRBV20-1 CSASRRCVGTVHSNQPQHF
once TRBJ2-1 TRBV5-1 CASSWGSGTIYNEQFF
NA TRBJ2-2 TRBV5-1 CASSLGLASARELFF
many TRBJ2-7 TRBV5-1 CASSRTSGRATSYEQYF